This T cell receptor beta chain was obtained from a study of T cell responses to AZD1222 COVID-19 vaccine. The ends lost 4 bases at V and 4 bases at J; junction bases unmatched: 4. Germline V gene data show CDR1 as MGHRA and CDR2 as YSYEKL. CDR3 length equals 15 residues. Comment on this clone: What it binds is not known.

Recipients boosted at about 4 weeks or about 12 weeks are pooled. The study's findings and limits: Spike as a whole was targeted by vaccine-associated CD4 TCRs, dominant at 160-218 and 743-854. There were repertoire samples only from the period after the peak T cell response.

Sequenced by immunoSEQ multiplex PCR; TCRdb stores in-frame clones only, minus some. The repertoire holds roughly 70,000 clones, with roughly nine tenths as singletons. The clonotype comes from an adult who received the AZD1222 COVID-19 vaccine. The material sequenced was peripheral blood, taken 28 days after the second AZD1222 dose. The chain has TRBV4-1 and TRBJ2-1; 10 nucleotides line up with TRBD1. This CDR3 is CASSPWDRGYNEQFF. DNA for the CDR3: TGCGCCAGCAGCCCGTGGGACAGGGGATACAATGAGCAGTTCTTC.